These 9 T cell receptor beta chains originate from one sample sequenced in a study of shared clonotypes between healthy human individuals. This table comes from immunoSEQ multiplex PCR, and its TCRdb copy is limited to in-frame clones, with some not included. The data contain over 300,000 clones, about nine tenths of them singletons. What was sequenced was memory CD8+ T cells sorted from blood. Subset in this sample: CD45RO+ cells pooled with CCR7-negative TemRA cells. The receptors were sampled from a man younger than 35 in good health.

The V gene is TRBV6-1, the J gene TRBJ2-6; D is undetermined. Germline V gene lookup returns CDR1 MNHNS and CDR2 SASEGT. Deletions cut 4 bases from V and 0 bases from J, with 7 bases between. This CDR3 is 15 amino acids long. The CDR3 region is CASSGESSGANVLTF. In DNA, the CDR3 is TGTGCCAGCAGTGGCGAAAGCTCTGGGGCCAACGTCCTGACTTTC.

The table lists this clone with a count of one. The V and J genes are TRBV13 and TRBJ1-1; D not certain. This CDR3 has 14 amino acids. Germline V gene lookup returns CDR1 PRHDT and CDR2 FYEKMQ (reference sequence). Trimming left V 5 bases short and J 6 bases short, with 16 bases between. The CDR3 region is CASSPSRVGAEAFF. The DNA for the CDR3 is TGTGCCAGCAGCCCAAGTCGGGTTGGGGCTGAAGCTTTCTTT.

This clone was detected only once. V is TRBV9 and J is TRBJ2-1; the match to TRBD2 covers 9 bases. Losses at the gene ends were 0 bases for V and 7 bases for J; bases not matched to a gene: 11. CDR1 is SGDLS and CDR2 is YYNGEE in the germline V gene. The CDR3 is 17 residues long. The CDR3 sequence is CASSVGYIGSGSNEQFF. The CDR3, as DNA: TGTGCCAGCAGCGTAGGATATATCGGTAGCGGGAGTAATGAGCAGTTCTTC. The full variable domain, with the rest looked up from reference TRBV9 and TRBJ2-1, is DSGVTQTPKHLITATGQRVTLRCSPRSGDLSVYWYQQSLDQGLQFLIQYYNGEERAKGNILERFSAQQFPDLHSELNLSSLELGDSALYFCASSVGYIGSGSNEQFFGPGTRLTVL.

The chain recombines TRBV4-3 with TRBJ2-1, with TRBD2 as a possible D gene (6 bases). Germline V gene sequence: CDR1 LGHNA, CDR2 YSLEER. Trimming shortened V by 1 base and J by 9 bases, and 19 bases separated the two germline ends. The CDR3 contains 16 residues. The CDR3 DNA reads TGCGCCAGCAGCCAAGGTTTGGATGGGACTCGTGGTGAGCAGTTCTTC. It yields the protein CASSQGLDGTRGEQFF.

V is TRBV7-8 and J is TRBJ2-7; 8 nucleotides align to TRBD2. The CDR3 is made up of 15 amino acids. Trimming at V came to 0 bases and at J to 1 base, leaving 2 bases not matched to a gene. CDR1 is SGHVS, CDR2 FQNEAQ, per germline. The CDR3 loop reads CASSLARGGSYEQYF. CDR3 bases: TGTGCCAGCAGCTTAGCGCGCGGGGGGTCCTACGAGCAGTACTTC.

This clone appeared once. V and J are TRBV11-2 and TRBJ2-1, with D maybe TRBD2 (6 bases). Between the trimmed V and J ends, which lost 4 bases and 6 bases, there was a span of 10 bases. Per germline, CDR1 SGHAT and CDR2 FQNNGV. The CDR3 loop spans 13 amino acids. This CDR3 is CASSWEAGNEQFF. The CDR3 DNA is TGTGCCAGCAGCTGGGAAGCGGGCAATGAGCAGTTCTTC.

The chain is built from TRBV7-9 and TRBJ2-7; 7 positions match TRBD2. This CDR3 comprises 13 residues. Germline lookup yields CDR1 SEHNR and CDR2 FQNEAQ (reference sequence). The junction had 12 bases not matched to a gene; V was cut back by 11 bases and J by 5 bases. CDR3 nucleotides: TGTGCCTCTAAGGGGAGGGCGGAGGACGAGCAGTACTTC. Protein sequence: CASKGRAEDEQYF.

This rearrangement joins TRBV29-1 to TRBJ2-1; D call uncertain. The V gene's germline CDR1 is SQVTM and CDR2 ANQGSEA. The CDR3 spans 10 residues. V lost 7 bases, J lost 5 bases, and 6 bases lay in between. The CDR3 nucleotides are TGCAGCGCCCTCAACAATGAGCAGTTCTTC. This sequence encodes CSALNNEQFF.

The chain recombines TRBV10-1 with TRBJ2-7; 7 bases align to TRBD2. Germline values: CDR1 WNHNN, CDR2 SYGVQD (reference sequence). The CDR3 consists of 13 residues. Losses at the gene ends were 7 bases for V and 0 bases for J; bases not matched to a gene: 3. CDR3 coding DNA: TGCGCCAGCAACGGGGGGAGCTCCTACGAGCAGTACTTC. Protein: CASNGGSSYEQYF.